These 23 T cell receptor beta chains came from one sample sequenced in a study of technical replicates of blood from a few donors. Profiled with immunoSEQ multiplex PCR; TCRdb holds only in-frame clones, not every one. The sample lists about 70,000 clones, about 94% occurring once. Sequenced input: T cells isolated from PBMCs. Receptors originate from a human donor in good health.

The gene calls are TRBV18 and TRBJ2-2, with D maybe TRBD1 (5 bases). The CDR3 sequence is 13 residues long. The V and J ends lost 1 base and 6 bases respectively, with 6 bases between them. CDR1 KGHSH and CDR2 LQKENI come from the germline V gene. The CDR3 nucleotides are TGTGCCAGCTCACCACAGGGGTCCGGGGAGCTGTTTTTT. It specifies CASSPQGSGELFF.

The sample holds one count of this clone. The genes are TRBV29-1 and TRBJ2-1; TRBD2 matches at 7 bases. Germline V gene data show CDR1 as SQVTM and CDR2 as ANQGSEA. Trimming at V came to 3 bases and at J to 9 bases, leaving 11 bases not matched to a gene. The CDR3 runs to 14 residues. CDR3 nucleotide sequence: TGCAGCGTTGATGGGGGAGGGCGCGGGTTTGAGCAGTTCTTC. It yields the protein CSVDGGGRGFEQFF.

The chain is built from TRBV29-1 and TRBJ1-2, with TRBD1 as a possible D gene (5 bases). Per germline, CDR1 SQVTM and CDR2 ANQGSEA. V lost 3 bases, J lost 2 bases, and 19 bases lay in between. CDR3 length: 16 residues. CDR3 coding DNA: TGCAGCGTTGATAGGGGTGGGCTAGGTGCAAACTATGGCTACACCTTC. Its protein is CSVDRGGLGANYGYTF.

The chain recombines TRBV5-1 with TRBJ2-2; no clear D gene. The germline V gene encodes CDR1 SGHRS and CDR2 YFSETQ. V lost 4 bases and J lost 6, with 13 bases in between. CDR3 length: 14 residues. The CDR3 here is CASSPVEIAGELFF. The DNA for the CDR3 is TGCGCCAGCAGCCCGGTGGAGATCGCCGGGGAGCTGTTTTTT.

This rearrangement joins TRBV2 to TRBJ1-1, with a tentative D call TRBD1 (5 bases). Per the germline V gene, CDR1 is SNHLY and CDR2 is FYNNEI. The CDR3 length is 15 residues. Trimming pared 6 bases from V and 3 bases from J, leaving 17 bases between. The CDR3 region is CASSPAEGVDTEAFF. In nucleotides, the CDR3 is TGTGCCAGCAGCCCTGCAGAAGGGGTCGACACTGAAGCTTTCTTT.

CDR3 nucleotide sequence: TGTGCCAGCAGCTTAATTGAGGGCCACTATGGCTACACCTTC. It translates to CASSLIEGHYGYTF. The chain carries TRBV7-3 and TRBJ1-2; D not certain. The CDR3 length is 14 residues. The V end lost 1 base, the J end lost 3 bases, and 9 bases lay between the germline ends. Germline V lookup: CDR1 SGHTA, CDR2 FQGTGA.

The gene calls are TRBV5-1 and TRBJ2-7; possibly TRBD1 for D (6 bases). Germline CDR1 is SGHRS and CDR2 is YFSETQ. CDR3 length equals 14 residues. V was pared by 5 bases and J by 3 bases, with 15 bases between. The CDR3 protein is CASSTGTLSYEQYF. For the CDR3, the DNA is TGCGCCAGCAGTACAGGGACGCTGAGCTACGAGCAGTACTTC.

This clone has only one observation. The rearrangement links TRBV5-1 to TRBJ2-5, with a weak D call TRBD2 (5 bases). V was pared by 3 bases and J by 4 bases, with 10 bases between. The germline CDR1 and CDR2 sequences are SGHRS and YFSETQ. The CDR3 is made up of 13 amino acids. The CDR3 loop is CASSSEVGETQYF. Here the CDR3 DNA reads TGCGCCAGCAGCTCGGAGGTGGGAGAGACCCAGTACTTC.

This chain uses TRBV6-1 with TRBJ2-1, with TRBD1 as a possible D gene (6 bases). This CDR3 contains 13 residues. Germline assignment: CDR1 MNHNS and CDR2 SASEGT. V gave up 4 bases and J gave up 7 bases, with 11 bases separating them. The CDR3 DNA reads TGTGCCAGCAGTGCATACAGGGATAATGAGCAGTTCTTC. It specifies CASSAYRDNEQFF.

The chain employs TRBV28 and TRBJ1-5, with D possibly TRBD1 on 6 matching bases. The CDR3 is made up of 14 amino acids. The germline V and J ends were trimmed by 7 bases and 0 bases, with 10 bases remaining between them. CDR1 and CDR2 (germline): MDHEN, SYDVKM. The CDR3 region has the DNA TGTGCCAGCACGGGGGGCGATAGCAATCAGCCCCAGCATTTT. It specifies CASTGGDSNQPQHF.

This clone has only a few counts. V is TRBV6-1 and J is TRBJ2-7; possibly TRBD2 for D (6 bases). The V end lost 2 bases, the J end lost 2 bases, and 13 bases lay between the germline ends. CDR1 is MNHNS and CDR2 is SASEGT in the germline V gene. This CDR3 is 15 amino acids long. This CDR3 reads CASSERGGEAYEQYF. DNA of the CDR3: TGTGCCAGCAGTGAAAGGGGAGGTGAGGCCTACGAGCAGTACTTC.

The rearrangement uses TRBV5-1 and TRBJ1-1; unclear D gene. Germline CDR1 reads SGHRS; CDR2 reads YFSETQ. V was clipped by 0 bases and J by 0 bases, with 9 bases between them. CDR3 length: 15 residues. CDR3 in amino acids: CASSLAAGMNTEAFF. Here the CDR3 DNA reads TGCGCCAGCAGCTTGGCCGCCGGTATGAACACTGAAGCTTTCTTT.

The CDR3 bases are TGCGCCAGCAGCTTTACCCAGGGGTACGATGAGCAGTTCTTC. Its protein product is CASSFTQGYDEQFF. The rearrangement joins TRBV5-1 to TRBJ2-1; D might be TRBD1 (6 bases). The length of the CDR3 is 14 residues. V was clipped by 2 bases and J by 8 bases, with 14 bases between them. Per the germline V gene, CDR1 is SGHRS and CDR2 is YFSETQ.

This CDR3 is CASSLAGVQETQYF. As DNA, the CDR3 is TGTGCCAGTAGCTTAGCGGGAGTACAAGAGACCCAGTACTTC. V gene TRBV19 combines with J gene TRBJ2-5, with 9 nucleotides matching TRBD2. The CDR3 consists of 14 residues. Losses at the gene ends were 6 bases for V and 2 bases for J; bases not matched to a gene: 4. Germline V gene sequence: CDR1 LNHDA, CDR2 SQIVND (reference sequence).

This clone was found once. CDR3 coding DNA: TGTGCCAGCACCCCGAAGAATGACTATAACTATGGCTACACCTTC. It encodes CASTPKNDYNYGYTF. This sequence joins TRBV5-6 and TRBJ1-2, with unresolved D. The V end lost 6 bases, the J end lost 1 base, and 16 bases lay between the germline ends. Germline V gives CDR1 SGHDT, CDR2 YYEEEE. There are 15 residues in the CDR3. Supplemented by reference TRBV5-6 and TRBJ1-2, the full variable domain reads DAGVTQSPTHLIKTRGQQVTLRCSPKSGHDTVSWYQQALGQGPQFIFQYYEEEERQRGNFPDRFSGHQFPNYSSELNVNALLLGDSALYLCASTPKNDYNYGYTFGSGTRLTVV.

The chain couples TRBV6-6 to TRBJ1-3; D not certain. The CDR3 runs 15 residues. V shed 5 bases and J shed 9 bases, with 20 bases lying between them. Looked up from germline, CDR1 is MNHNY and CDR2 is SVGAGI (reference sequence). In DNA, the CDR3 is TGTGCCAGCAGTAGGGAGACCAGAGCAGACGCCACCATATATTTT. Translating gives CASSRETRADATIYF.

The CDR3 DNA reads as TGCGCCAGCAGCCAGGGAGTTGGAAAGACAGGGGGCTTCGAGCAGTACTTC. Translating it yields CASSQGVGKTGGFEQYF. This rearrangement joins TRBV4-1 to TRBJ2-7; 10 bases are a match to TRBD1. The CDR3 covers 17 residues. V shed 3 bases, J shed 6 bases, and the junction held 14 bases outside the gene matches. Germline assignment: CDR1 MGHRA and CDR2 YSYEKL.

The rearrangement uses TRBV6-1 and TRBJ2-7; maybe TRBD2 (6 bases). The CDR3 consists of 15 residues. Trimming stripped 1 base from V and 2 bases from J, with 12 bases between. Germline V gives CDR1 MNHNS, CDR2 SASEGT. CDR3 bases: TGTGCCAGCAGTGAAGAAATAAGGACTACCTACGAGCAGTACTTC. It yields the protein CASSEEIRTTYEQYF.

This clone was seen only once. The chain joins TRBV28 to TRBJ2-3, with 7 nucleotides matching TRBD2. The trim removed 3 bases at V and 1 base at J, leaving 4 bases unmatched. Looked up from germline, CDR1 is MDHEN and CDR2 is SYDVKM. This CDR3 has 15 residues. The CDR3 here is CASSFFLAGTDTQYF. The CDR3 DNA sequence: TGTGCCAGCAGTTTTTTTCTAGCGGGCACAGATACGCAGTATTTT.

This rearrangement joins TRBV9 to TRBJ2-7; TRBD1 might be the D (6 bases). Trimming stripped 4 bases from V and 5 bases from J, with 16 bases between. Germline V CDR1 and CDR2: SGDLS, YYNGEE. This CDR3 is 14 amino acids long. This CDR3 reads CASSPPTGSDEQYF. The CDR3 bases are TGTGCCAGCAGCCCGCCAACAGGGTCAGACGAGCAGTACTTC.

The CDR3 region has the DNA TGTGCCAGCAGCCGACAGGAGAGTATCTATGGCTACACCTTC. Translating gives CASSRQESIYGYTF. This rearrangement joins TRBV6-1 to TRBJ1-2, with TRBD1 as a possible D gene (6 bases). Looked up from germline, CDR1 is MNHNS and CDR2 is SASEGT. Trimming removed 6 bases from V and 4 bases from J, with 15 bases in between. The CDR3 contains 14 residues.

This chain joins TRBV30 and TRBJ1-6, with D tentatively TRBD1 (5 bases). The CDR3 sequence is 16 residues long. V was cut by 4 bases and J by 8 bases, with 21 bases left in between. The V gene's germline CDR1 is GTSNPN and CDR2 SVGIG (reference sequence). CDR3 region: CAWTSGLWGEDSPLHF. CDR3 nucleotides: TGTGCCTGGACCTCGGGGCTTTGGGGGGAAGATTCACCCCTCCACTTT.

The genes are TRBV18 and TRBJ1-5, with 8 bases matching TRBD1. The CDR3 totals 18 residues. CDR1 and CDR2 (germline): KGHSH, LQKENI. Trimming took 2 bases from V and 4 from J; bases not matched to a gene: 13. CDR3 in DNA: TGTGCCAGCTCACCAGAGGGTGGAGGACAGGGAAGAAATCAGCCCCAGCATTTT. This gives the protein CASSPEGGGQGRNQPQHF.